This entry lists 32 T cell receptor beta chains sequenced from one sample in a study of cytomegalovirus exposure and HLA in healthy donors. The PCR employed 60 Vbeta primers together with 13 Jbeta primers. Some clones are missing from TCRdb's copy, which holds only in-frame ones; the method was immunoSEQ multiplex PCR. Counted here are 95,000 to 150,000 clones, about 70% occurring once; the ten biggest clones make up approximately 3.8%. Material: PBMCs. The origin of the receptors is a woman in her 40s in good health and CMV-seronegative.

Comments on this clone: Its ends do not fully match the called genes, so a read error is possible. The chain couples TRBV7-7 to TRBJ2-5; D unclear. The CDR3 extends over 13 amino acids. Germline lookup yields CDR1 SSHAT and CDR2 FNYEAQ (reference sequence). The CDR3 region is CASSLGQQETQYF. The CDR3 DNA reads TGTGCTAGCAGCTTAGGGCAGCAAGAGACCCAGTACTTC.

This clone was seen a handful of times. The V call is TRBV4-3, the J call TRBJ1-6; D is ambiguous. The CDR3 runs 13 residues. V lost 0 bases to trimming and J lost 10 bases, with 7 bases between them. CDR1 and CDR2 from the germline V gene are LGHNA and YSLEER. CDR3 in DNA: TGCGCCAGCAGCCAAGAGCGGGGATCACCCCTCCACTTT. Translated, it gives CASSQERGSPLHF.

This clone has more than one count but fewer than ten. Other DNA sequences from this sample encode an identical CDR3 as well. The chain combines TRBV7-6 with TRBJ2-7; D is unclear. V lost 1 base, J lost 0 bases, and 7 bases lay in between. CDR3 length: 14 residues. The V gene's germline CDR1 is SGHVS and CDR2 FNYEAQ. CDR3 region: CASSLERSSYEQYF. In nucleotides, the CDR3 is TGTGCCAGCAGCTTAGAAAGGAGCTCCTACGAGCAGTACTTC.

The genes are TRBV27 and TRBJ2-2; 10 bases are shared with TRBD1. V shed 5 bases, J shed 5 bases, and the junction held 5 bases outside the gene matches. The germline gives CDR1 MNHEY, CDR2 SMNVEV (reference sequence). The CDR3 has 15 residues. CDR3 coding DNA: TGTGCCAGCAGTAAAGACAGGGGGCAGACCGGGGAGCTGTTTTTT. This gives the protein CASSKDRGQTGELFF.

The genes are TRBV9 and TRBJ2-5; D might be TRBD2 (6 bases). With 0 bases removed from V and 1 base from J, the gap between germline ends came to 10 bases. The germline CDR1 and CDR2 sequences are SGDLS and YYNGEE. The CDR3 extends over 15 amino acids. The CDR3 sequence: CASSVVGGTQETQYF. The DNA for the CDR3 is TGTGCCAGCAGCGTAGTGGGCGGGACCCAAGAGACCCAGTACTTC.

This chain links TRBV6-1 with TRBJ2-1, with TRBD1 identical over 9 bases. There are 13 residues in the CDR3. J gave up 15 bases and V 3 bases, and 9 bases lay outside the gene matches. Per the germline V gene, CDR1 is MNHNS and CDR2 is SASEGT. CDR3 sequence (DNA): TGTGCCAGCAGTGAGAGCCACCGGGACAGGGTGTTCTTC. Translated: CASSESHRDRVFF.

This chain joins TRBV12-5 and TRBJ1-5, with 9 bases lining up with TRBD1. The CDR3 covers 13 residues. The germline gives CDR1 LGHNT, CDR2 FRNRAP. The V gene end was trimmed by 7 bases and the J gene end by 7 bases; junction bases not matched to a gene: 5. CDR3 residues: CASAGTGLQPQHF. The CDR3 DNA reads TGTGCTAGTGCCGGGACAGGGCTCCAGCCCCAGCATTTT.

CDR3 nucleotide sequence: TGTGCCAGCAGCTCCCGGGGGCTAGCGGGTTTCGCGAACACCGGGGAGCTGTTTTTT. Translation gives CASSSRGLAGFANTGELFF. This rearrangement joins TRBV5-4 to TRBJ2-2; TRBD2 matches at 8 bases. The V and J ends lost 3 bases and 0 bases, in that order; junction bases with no gene match: 13. The germline V gene has CDR1 SGHNT and CDR2 YYREEE (reference sequence). The CDR3 sequence is 19 residues long.

The chain has TRBV7-6 and TRBJ2-7; tentatively, D is TRBD1 (5 bases). V lost 9 bases and J lost 0, with 15 bases in between. This CDR3 contains 14 residues. Germline V gene lookup returns CDR1 SGHVS and CDR2 FNYEAQ. In nucleotides, the CDR3 is TGTGCCAGACTTAGTAGGGGCCACTCCTACGAGCAGTACTTC. Protein sequence: CARLSRGHSYEQYF. Full variable domain (outside the CDR3, taken from reference TRBV7-6 and TRBJ2-7): GAGVSQSPRYKVTKRGQDVALRCDPISGHVSLYWYRQALGQGPEFLTYFNYEAQQDKSGLPNDRFSAERPEGSISTLTIQRTEQRDSAMYRCARLSRGHSYEQYFGPGTRLTVT.

This clone was counted between two and nine times. In DNA, the CDR3 is TGTGCCAGCAGCTTGTATAATAAGGGGGCCAGTGAAAAACTGTTTTTT. It specifies CASSLYNKGASEKLFF. V is TRBV5-4 and J is TRBJ1-4, with 7 bases identical to TRBD1. From germline, CDR1 is SGHNT and CDR2 YYREEE (reference sequence). V shed 1 base and J 7 bases; nucleotides not matched to a gene: 10. CDR3 length: 16 amino acids. The whole variable domain, filled in from reference TRBV5-4 and TRBJ1-4, reads ETGVTQSPTHLIKTRGQQVTLRCSSQSGHNTVSWYQQALGQGPQFIFQYYREEENGRGNFPPRFSGLQFPNYSSELNVNALELDDSALYLCASSLYNKGASEKLFFGSGTQLSVL.

This clone has just a few counts. The chain couples TRBV9 to TRBJ2-1, with 11 bases lining up with TRBD2. Germline V CDR1 and CDR2: SGDLS, YYNGEE. The CDR3 spans 16 residues. V dropped 4 bases and J dropped 12; count of bases not matched to a gene: 15. The CDR3 nucleotides read TGTGCCAGCAGCTCTAAACCGGGGACTAGCGGCCTTGGGCAGTTCTTC. Translated: CASSSKPGTSGLGQFF.

The CDR3 bases are TGTGCCAGCAGCCCCGGGACACAAAGGAAGCAGTTCTTC. Translation: CASSPGTQRKQFF. The V gene is TRBV5-8, the J gene TRBJ2-1; tentatively, D is TRBD1 (6 bases). Germline V CDR1 and CDR2: SGHTS, YDEGEE. V gave up 4 bases and J gave up 11 bases, with 16 bases separating them. CDR3 length equals 13 residues.

Worth noting for this clone: A junction boundary mismatches the germline segment, possibly from a read error. The chain joins TRBV10-3 to TRBJ1-1, with TRBD1 matching 9 bases. Per germline, CDR1 ENHRY and CDR2 SYGVKD. There are 14 residues in the CDR3. The CDR3 protein is CAIGGDRGNTEASF. Written as DNA, the CDR3 is TGTGCCATCGGGGGCGACAGGGGGAACACTGAAGCTTCCTTT.

This clone was seen only a few times. The chain links TRBV7-3 to TRBJ2-1; 11 bases fit TRBD2. V was pared by 5 bases and J by 15 bases, with 12 bases of the junction left unmatched. CDR3 size: 14 residues. Germline V gene data show CDR1 as SGHTA and CDR2 as FQGTGA. The CDR3 region is CASSPVAGGPGPFF. The CDR3 coding sequence is TGTGCCAGCAGCCCCGTAGCGGGAGGGCCGGGCCCGTTCTTC.

The J gene is TRBJ2-7, the V gene TRBV4-1; 7 nucleotides line up with TRBD2. Germline lookup yields CDR1 MGHRA and CDR2 YSYEKL. Germline trimming cut 1 base from V and 11 bases from J; bases unmatched to any gene: 14. CDR3 length equals 15 residues. The CDR3 sequence: CASSQGPGLPQGEYF. CDR3 sequence (DNA): TGCGCCAGCAGCCAAGGACCGGGACTACCCCAGGGCGAGTACTTC.

This clone was recorded once. The rearrangement links TRBV6-1 to TRBJ1-5, with a possible D match to TRBD1 (6 bases). Trimming cost V 1 base and J 2 bases, with 12 bases left between them. This CDR3 contains 16 residues. The germline CDR1 and CDR2 sequences are MNHNS and SASEGT. Here the CDR3 DNA reads TGTGCCAGCAGTGAAGGATTGGGGGCCGGCAATCAGCCCCAGCATTTT. It codes for CASSEGLGAGNQPQHF.

The chain joins TRBV4-2 to TRBJ2-2, with 10 bases lining up with TRBD2. The CDR3 contains 15 residues. Germline trimming cut 0 bases from V and 16 bases from J; bases unmatched to any gene: 11. The germline gives CDR1 LGHNA, CDR2 YNFKEQ. This CDR3 is CASSQDRSGGPAGFF. The CDR3 DNA reads as TGTGCCAGCAGCCAAGATCGTAGCGGGGGGCCCGCCGGGTTTTTT.

The chain couples TRBV19 to TRBJ1-1; 8 bases match TRBD1. Losses at the gene ends were 6 bases for V and 4 bases for J; bases not matched to a gene: 4. CDR3 size: 13 residues. Per the germline V gene, CDR1 is LNHDA and CDR2 is SQIVND (reference sequence). The CDR3 loop is CASRDREGTEAFF. The CDR3 region has the DNA TGTGCCAGTAGGGACAGGGAGGGCACTGAAGCTTTCTTT.

This clone was seen a few times. The genes are TRBV5-1 and TRBJ2-5; TRBD2 aligns across 11 bases. Germline assignment: CDR1 SGHRS and CDR2 YFSETQ. CDR3 length: 17 residues. J lost 6 bases, V lost 4 bases, and 14 bases had no gene match. CDR3 sequence reads: CASSPQVSGGAHQTQYF. CDR3 nucleotide sequence: TGCGCCAGCAGCCCCCAGGTTAGCGGGGGGGCCCACCAGACCCAGTACTTC.

This clone was counted only a few times. The chain carries TRBV4-3 and TRBJ1-5; 7 bases match TRBD1. The CDR3 extends over 15 amino acids. CDR1 and CDR2 from the germline V gene are LGHNA and YSLEER. The trim removed 3 bases at V and 7 bases at J, leaving 9 bases unmatched. CDR3 coding DNA: TGCGCCAGCAGCCAGACGACACAGGGGCCCCAGCCCCAGCATTTT. Protein product: CASSQTTQGPQPQHF.

The chain uses TRBV5-6 and TRBJ2-5, with 7 nucleotides matching TRBD2. The CDR3 has 14 amino acids. Trimming removed 0 bases from V and 4 bases from J; junction bases left unmatched: 3. CDR1 SGHDT and CDR2 YYEEEE come from the germline V gene. The CDR3 spells CASSLAAGPETQYF. CDR3 bases: TGTGCCAGCAGCTTGGCAGCGGGACCAGAGACCCAGTACTTC.

The CDR3 sequence is CASSQDPGGSYNSPLHF. Here the CDR3 DNA reads TGTGCCAGCAGCCAAGACCCAGGGGGGTCCTATAATTCACCCCTCCACTTT. This chain joins TRBV4-2 and TRBJ1-6, with 7 bases matching TRBD1. CDR1 is LGHNA and CDR2 is YNFKEQ in the germline V gene. The CDR3 contains 17 residues. J was trimmed by 1 base and V by 0 bases; bases with no gene match: 3.

As DNA, the CDR3 is TGTGCCAGCAGCTCGACTAGCGGGAGTGTTTACAATGAGCAGTTCTTC. Translating it yields CASSSTSGSVYNEQFF. The chain uses TRBV7-9 and TRBJ2-1; 12 bases fit TRBD2. J lost 4 bases, V lost 4 bases, and 5 bases had no gene match. CDR3 size: 16 residues. CDR1 and CDR2 (germline): SEHNR, FQNEAQ (reference sequence).

This clone was counted a single time. V and J are TRBV7-9 and TRBJ1-1; D not certain. Germline loops: CDR1 SEHNR, CDR2 FQNEAQ (reference sequence). The V end lost 2 bases, the J end lost 3 bases, and 10 bases lay between the germline ends. The CDR3 extends over 14 amino acids. The CDR3 loop is CASSLRVGDTEAFF. In DNA, the CDR3 is TGTGCCAGCAGCTTACGGGTCGGGGACACTGAAGCTTTCTTT.

The CDR3 DNA reads as TGTGCCATCAGTGAGTCAGGGGCACCTTTAGCTAACTATGGCTACACCTTC. It encodes CAISESGAPLANYGYTF. V gene TRBV10-3 combines with J gene TRBJ1-2; possible D gene TRBD1, 5 bases. Trimming stripped 0 bases from V and 0 bases from J, with 14 bases between. The CDR3 extends over 17 amino acids. Germline V gene lookup returns CDR1 ENHRY and CDR2 SYGVKD.

The CDR3 bases are TGCGCCAGCAGCAGAGGGACAGGGGGGGAAGGGGAGACCCAGTACTTC. Its protein product is CASSRGTGGEGETQYF. V is TRBV5-1 and J is TRBJ2-5, with TRBD1 matching 11 bases. The CDR3 sequence is 16 residues long. The V gene end was trimmed by 4 bases and the J gene end by 5 bases; junction bases not matched to a gene: 10. The germline CDR1 and CDR2 sequences are SGHRS and YFSETQ.

The genes are TRBV7-9 and TRBJ2-7; 8 bases line up with TRBD2. The germline gives CDR1 SEHNR, CDR2 FQNEAQ (reference sequence). The CDR3 consists of 15 residues. The junction had 8 bases not matched to a gene; V was cut back by 6 bases and J by 1 base. The CDR3 sequence is CASRSTGTRSYEQYF. CDR3 nucleotides: TGTGCCAGCAGGTCTACCGGGACTAGGTCCTACGAGCAGTACTTC.

This chain links TRBV11-3 with TRBJ2-7, with D possibly being TRBD2 (6 bases). Deletions cut 3 bases from V and 5 bases from J, with 29 bases between. Germline V CDR1 and CDR2: SGHNT, YENEEA. The CDR3 has 19 amino acids. The chain's CDR3 is CASSLASGQTLILRHEQYF. The DNA for the CDR3 is TGTGCCAGCAGCTTGGCGAGCGGGCAAACTCTGATCTTACGACACGAGCAGTACTTC.

The chain combines TRBV6-6 with TRBJ2-5; no definite D call. This CDR3 is built from 15 residues. V gave up 8 bases and J gave up 4 bases, with 20 bases separating them. CDR1 is MNHNY and CDR2 is SVGAGI in the germline V gene (reference sequence). CDR3 loop: CASHLGVAHSETQYF. CDR3 DNA sequence: TGTGCCAGCCATCTCGGAGTTGCCCATTCAGAGACCCAGTACTTC.

This chain links TRBV4-1 with TRBJ2-3; D is unclear. Germline CDR1 is MGHRA and CDR2 is YSYEKL. Trimming removed 0 bases at V and 2 bases at J, with 6 bases between. The CDR3 has 14 amino acids. CDR3 loop: CASSQEADTDTQYF. CDR3 bases: TGCGCCAGCAGCCAAGAGGCGGACACAGATACGCAGTATTTT.

In this sample, this clone turned up once. V gene TRBV18 combines with J gene TRBJ1-3; D gene unclear. This CDR3 is 15 amino acids long. CDR1 and CDR2 (germline): KGHSH, LQKENI. V was clipped by 3 bases and J by 0 bases, with 9 bases between them. The CDR3 spells CASSPSPYSGNTIYF. The CDR3, as DNA: TGTGCCAGCTCACCTTCCCCGTACTCTGGAAACACCATATATTTT.

Regarding this clone: Compared with germline, one end of the junction differs, possibly owing to a read error. The genes are TRBV7-7 and TRBJ2-5, with a possible D match to TRBD1 (5 bases). There are 15 residues in the CDR3. Germline CDR1 reads SSHAT; CDR2 reads FNYEAQ (reference sequence). CDR3 in amino acids: CASSPGSGNGETQYF. CDR3 nucleotide sequence: TGTGCTAGCAGTCCCGGCTCAGGGAATGGGGAGACCCAGTACTTC.